This section outlines one TCR beta chain sequence together with its context. The data were obtained in a study of T cells after yellow fever vaccination. A 5'RACE template-switching step, the method used to make TCR cDNA, added a universal primer site and UMIs. TCRdb recomputed calls from the 5' RACE reads with MiXCR, one row per CDR3 protein. The sample lists 450,000 to 550,000 distinct CDR3 sequences, about a fifth seen once, with about 17% in the top ten. Per germline, CDR1 MNHEY and CDR2 SMNVEV (reference sequence). V lost 5 bases, J lost 3 bases, and 9 bases stayed unmatched. This CDR3 is built from 17 residues.

J is TRBJ2-6 and V is TRBV27; 8 bases align to TRBD1. The sequence derives from a man aged 18-30 years who received the YFV17D yellow fever vaccine. The material sequenced was PBMCs, taken roughly 20 days after the first yellow fever vaccination. CDR3 nucleotides: TGTGCCAGCAGTAAGGACAGGGTCCCCTATGGGGCCAACGTCCTGACTTTC. It is translated as CASSKDRVPYGANVLTF.